What follows is one T cell receptor beta chain and its context. Antigen specificity is unknown. This sample includes further DNA sequences coding for the same CDR3. This entry belongs to a study of shared clonotypes between healthy human individuals. Overall study findings and caveats: Rarefaction exposed incomplete sorted-subset sequencing despite large depth. Few donors limited the genetic and exposure-history diversity represented.

Naive CD8 cells, CD45RO-negative and positively selected for CCR7, excluded terminally differentiated effector memory CD45RA+ cells. Sorted-subset replicate PCR reactions contained roughly 210 ng DNA, corresponding to some 29,000 T cell genomes. Libraries were prepared by immunoSEQ multiplex PCR; TCRdb keeps only in-frame clonotypes and omits some of them. The data hold around 2,100,000 clones, with roughly 95% observed a single time. CDR1 is GTSNPN and CDR2 is SVGIG in the germline V gene (reference sequence). This CDR3 spans 11 amino acids. Trimming pared 2 bases from V and 5 bases from J, leaving 3 bases between.

Material for sequencing was naive CD8+ T cells sorted from blood. This TCR was recovered from a man between 18 and 35 years old in good health. J is TRBJ2-2 and V is TRBV30, with unresolved D. CDR3 sequence: CAWSLTGELFF. CDR3 sequence (DNA): TGTGCCTGGAGTCTGACCGGGGAGCTGTTTTTT. The whole variable domain, remainder taken from reference TRBV30 and TRBJ2-2, is SQTIHQWPATLVQPVGSPLSLECTVEGTSNPNLYWYRQAAGRGLQLLFYSVGIGQISSEVPQNLSASRPQDRQFILSSKKLLLSDSGFYLCAWSLTGELFFGEGSRLTVL.